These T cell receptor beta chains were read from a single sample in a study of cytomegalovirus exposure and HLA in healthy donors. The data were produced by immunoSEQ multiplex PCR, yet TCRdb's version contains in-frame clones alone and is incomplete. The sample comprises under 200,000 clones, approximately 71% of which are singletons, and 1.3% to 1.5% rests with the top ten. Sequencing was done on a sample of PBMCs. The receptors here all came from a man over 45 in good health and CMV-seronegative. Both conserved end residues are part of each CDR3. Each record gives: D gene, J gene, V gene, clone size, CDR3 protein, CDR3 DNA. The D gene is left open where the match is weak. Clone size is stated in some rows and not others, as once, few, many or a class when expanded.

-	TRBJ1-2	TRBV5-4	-	CASSLSAGANYGYTF	TGTGCCAGCAGCTTGTCGGCAGGCGCGAACTATGGCTACACCTTC
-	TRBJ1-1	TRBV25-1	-	CASSEYRDETEAFF	TGTGCCAGCAGTGAATACAGGGATGAGACTGAAGCTTTCTTT
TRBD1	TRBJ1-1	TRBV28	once	CASSSPSTGRTTEAFF	TGTGCCAGCAGTTCCCCCTCGACAGGGAGGACCACTGAAGCTTTCTTT
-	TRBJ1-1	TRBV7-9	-	CASSLDSSTEAFF	TGTGCCAGCAGCTTAGACAGTAGCACTGAAGCTTTCTTT
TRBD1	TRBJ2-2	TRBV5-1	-	CASKVRTGGTGELFF	TGCGCCAGCAAGGTCCGGACAGGGGGCACCGGGGAGCTGTTTTTT
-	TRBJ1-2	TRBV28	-	CASSLRQDRYGYTF	TGTGCCAGCAGTTTACGACAGGACCGCTATGGCTACACCTTC
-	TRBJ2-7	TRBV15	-	CATSRRGSHEQYF	TGTGCCACCAGCAGAAGGGGCAGCCACGAGCAGTACTTC
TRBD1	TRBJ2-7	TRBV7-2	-	CASSFTGGRGEQYF	TGTGCCAGCAGCTTTACAGGGGGACGTGGCGAGCAGTACTTC
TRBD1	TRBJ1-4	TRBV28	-	CASSPRDRGQTNEKLFF	TGTGCCAGCAGTCCTAGGGACAGGGGCCAAACTAATGAAAAACTGTTTTTT
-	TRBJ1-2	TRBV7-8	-	CASSLAQGAGYTF	TGTGCCAGCAGCCTGGCGCAGGGCGCTGGCTACACCTTC
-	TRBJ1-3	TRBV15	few	CATSRETRGLSNSGNTIYF	TGTGCCACCAGCAGAGAAACCAGGGGCTTGAGCAACTCTGGAAACACCATATATTTT
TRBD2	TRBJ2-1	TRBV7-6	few	CASSKTSGGAQEQFF	TGTGCCAGCAGCAAGACTAGCGGGGGGGCTCAGGAGCAGTTCTTC
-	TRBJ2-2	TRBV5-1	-	CASSLVSQGGTGELFF	TGCGCCAGCAGCTTGGTGAGCCAGGGGGGCACCGGGGAGCTGTTTTTT
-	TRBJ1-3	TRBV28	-	CASTTAGRGPLSGNTIYF	TGTGCCAGCACGACCGCAGGCAGGGGTCCCCTCTCTGGAAACACCATATATTTT
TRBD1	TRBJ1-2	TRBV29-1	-	CSVAPDRGTTNYGYTF	TGCAGCGTTGCCCCGGACAGGGGCACCACTAACTATGGCTACACCTTC
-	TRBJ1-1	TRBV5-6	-	CASAAYQGNTEAFF	TGTGCCAGCGCAGCTTATCAGGGGAACACTGAAGCTTTCTTT